The T cell receptor beta chain described here comes from a study of T cell changes during pregnancy in multiple sclerosis. Germline loops: CDR1 SGDLS, CDR2 YYNGEE. The V end was cut by 4 bases, the J end by 4 bases, with 17 bases between. This CDR3 has 16 residues. The data were produced by immunoSEQ multiplex PCR, yet TCRdb's version contains in-frame clones alone and is incomplete. Among approximately 97,000 clones listed, about nine tenths were seen once. The rearrangement links TRBV9 to TRBJ1-4, with no clear D. Sequencing used peripheral blood, obtained in the second trimester of pregnancy. The TCR was taken from a female donor in good health, enrolled as a control in a pregnancy study. CDR3 coding DNA: TGTGCCAGCAGCCCCCCGTCGGGAAGGGATAATGAAAAACTGTTTTTT. It codes for CASSPPSGRDNEKLFF.